This T cell receptor (beta chain) was identified in a study of blood T cells in healthy people across ages. General study findings and limits: There were more naive CD4+ cells and higher diversity in long-lived donors than in aged donors. Reliance upon unsorted PBMCs precluded definitive naive versus antigen-experienced comparison.

Concerning this clonotype itself: What it recognizes is unknown. Possible read error: a much larger clone is one base away.

Isolated per sample were at least 6 million PBMCs. This CDR3 contains 15 residues. Germline V gives CDR1 SGHRS, CDR2 YFSETQ. With 4 bases clipped from V and 5 bases from J, the junction kept 11 bases outside the gene matches. The second PCR ran about 7 to 12 cycles with a sample-barcoded 5' primer and J-beta primers. TCRdb re-called the 5' RACE reads with MiXCR, one entry per CDR3 protein. The table includes about 1,000,000 distinct CDR3 sequences, more than 35% detected once. Source material: blood. The TCR comes from a woman aged 60-70 years in good health. The chain couples TRBV5-1 to TRBJ2-5; 7 nucleotides line up with TRBD2. The CDR3 DNA is TGCGCCAGCAGCGGGACTAACGGCTGGGACGAGACCCAGTACTTC. Translated, it gives CASSGTNGWDETQYF.